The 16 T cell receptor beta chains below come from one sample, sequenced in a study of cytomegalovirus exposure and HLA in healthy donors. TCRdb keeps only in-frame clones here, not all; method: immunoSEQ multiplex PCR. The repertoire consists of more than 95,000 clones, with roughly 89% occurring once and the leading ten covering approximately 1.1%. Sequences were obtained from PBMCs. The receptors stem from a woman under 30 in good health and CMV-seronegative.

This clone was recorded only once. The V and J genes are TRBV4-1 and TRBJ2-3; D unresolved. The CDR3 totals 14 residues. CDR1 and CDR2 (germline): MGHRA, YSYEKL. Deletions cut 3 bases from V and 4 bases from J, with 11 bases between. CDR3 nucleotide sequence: TGCGCCAGCAGCCACGCTATGGTCCCAGATACGCAGTATTTT. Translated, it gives CASSHAMVPDTQYF.

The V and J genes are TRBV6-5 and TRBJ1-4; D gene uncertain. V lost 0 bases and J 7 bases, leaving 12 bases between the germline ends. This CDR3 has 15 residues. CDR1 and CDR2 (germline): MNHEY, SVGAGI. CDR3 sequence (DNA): TGTGCCAGCAGTTACTCATGGAGAGGCGTTGAAAAACTGTTTTTT. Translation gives CASSYSWRGVEKLFF.

The CDR3 protein is CASSLTGINNEQFF. DNA for the CDR3: TGTGCCAGCAGTCTGACAGGGATAAACAATGAGCAGTTCTTC. The V gene is TRBV27, the J gene TRBJ2-1; 7 bases match TRBD1. Germline CDR1 MNHEY, CDR2 SMNVEV (reference sequence). Germline trimming cut 5 bases from V and 5 bases from J; bases unmatched to any gene: 6. CDR3 length equals 14 residues.

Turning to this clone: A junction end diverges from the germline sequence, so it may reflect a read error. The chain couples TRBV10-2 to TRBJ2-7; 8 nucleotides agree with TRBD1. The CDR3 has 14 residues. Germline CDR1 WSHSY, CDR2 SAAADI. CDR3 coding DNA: TGCGCCAGCAGCCTCGACAGGGGCTCCCACGAGCAGTACTTC. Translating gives CASSLDRGSHEQYF.

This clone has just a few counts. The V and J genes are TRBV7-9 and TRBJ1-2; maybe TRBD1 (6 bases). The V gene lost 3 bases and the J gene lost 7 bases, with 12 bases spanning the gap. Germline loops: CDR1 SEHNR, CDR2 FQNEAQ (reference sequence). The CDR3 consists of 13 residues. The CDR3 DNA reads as TGTGCCAGCAGCTTCGCAGGGGAGGGTGGCTACACCTTC. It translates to CASSFAGEGGYTF.

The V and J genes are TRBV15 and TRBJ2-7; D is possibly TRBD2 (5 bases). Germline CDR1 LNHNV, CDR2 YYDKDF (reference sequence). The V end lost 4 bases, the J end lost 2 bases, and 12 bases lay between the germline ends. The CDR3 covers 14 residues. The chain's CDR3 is CATSIGRGAYEQYF. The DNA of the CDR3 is TGTGCCACCAGCATCGGACGGGGAGCCTACGAGCAGTACTTC.

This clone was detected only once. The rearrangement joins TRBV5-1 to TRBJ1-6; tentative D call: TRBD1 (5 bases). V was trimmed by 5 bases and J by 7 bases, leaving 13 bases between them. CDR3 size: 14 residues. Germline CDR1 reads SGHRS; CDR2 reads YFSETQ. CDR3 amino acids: CASRLQESNSPLHF. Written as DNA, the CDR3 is TGCGCCAGCAGATTACAGGAGTCCAATTCACCCCTCCACTTT.

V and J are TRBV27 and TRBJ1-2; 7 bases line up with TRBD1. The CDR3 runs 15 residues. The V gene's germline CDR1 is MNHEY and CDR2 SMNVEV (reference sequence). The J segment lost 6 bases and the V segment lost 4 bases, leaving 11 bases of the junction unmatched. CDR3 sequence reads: CASSWGQGVLDGYTF. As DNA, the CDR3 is TGTGCCAGCAGTTGGGGGCAGGGGGTATTGGATGGCTACACCTTC.

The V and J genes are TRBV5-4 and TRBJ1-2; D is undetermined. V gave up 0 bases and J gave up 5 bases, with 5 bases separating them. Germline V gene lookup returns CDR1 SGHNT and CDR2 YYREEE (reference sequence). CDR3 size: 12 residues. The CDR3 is CASSLGAYGYTF. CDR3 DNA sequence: TGTGCCAGCAGCTTGGGGGCATATGGCTACACCTTC. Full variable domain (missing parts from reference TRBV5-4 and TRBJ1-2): ETGVTQSPTHLIKTRGQQVTLRCSSQSGHNTVSWYQQALGQGPQFIFQYYREEENGRGNFPPRFSGLQFPNYSSELNVNALELDDSALYLCASSLGAYGYTFGSGTRLTVV.

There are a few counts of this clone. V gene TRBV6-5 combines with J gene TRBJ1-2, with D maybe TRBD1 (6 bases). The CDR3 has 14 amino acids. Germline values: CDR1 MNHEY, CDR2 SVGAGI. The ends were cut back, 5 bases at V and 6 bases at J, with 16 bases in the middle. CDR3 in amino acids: CASSSTGEGDGYTF. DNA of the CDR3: TGTGCCAGCAGTAGCACTGGCGAGGGGGATGGCTACACCTTC.

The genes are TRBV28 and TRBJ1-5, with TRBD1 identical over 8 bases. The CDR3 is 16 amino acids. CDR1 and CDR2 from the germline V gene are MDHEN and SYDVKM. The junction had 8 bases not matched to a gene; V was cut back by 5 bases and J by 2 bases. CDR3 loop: CASSPRQGLGNQPQHF. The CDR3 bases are TGTGCCAGCAGTCCTCGACAGGGGCTAGGCAATCAGCCCCAGCATTTT.

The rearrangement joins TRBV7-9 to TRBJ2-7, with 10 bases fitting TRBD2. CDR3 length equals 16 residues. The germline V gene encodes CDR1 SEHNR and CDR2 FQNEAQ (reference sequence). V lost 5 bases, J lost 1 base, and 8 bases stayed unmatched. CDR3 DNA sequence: TGTGCCAGCAGCCGCACCGGACTAGCGGCTTCCTACGAGCAGTACTTC. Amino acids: CASSRTGLAASYEQYF. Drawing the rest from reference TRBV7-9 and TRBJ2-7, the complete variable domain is DTGVSQNPRHKITKRGQNVTFRCDPISEHNRLYWYRQTLGQGPEFLTYFQNEAQLEKSRLLSDRFSAERPKGSFSTLEIQRTEQGDSAMYLCASSRTGLAASYEQYFGPGTRLTVT.

CDR3 nucleotides: TGTGCCAGCACCGCGGGACAGGTGACCTACGAGCAGTACTTC. Its protein product is CASTAGQVTYEQYF. The V call is TRBV28, the J call TRBJ2-7; 8 bases line up with TRBD1. J gave up 2 bases and V 7 bases, and 7 bases lay outside the gene matches. The CDR3 is 14 residues long. The germline V gene encodes CDR1 MDHEN and CDR2 SYDVKM.

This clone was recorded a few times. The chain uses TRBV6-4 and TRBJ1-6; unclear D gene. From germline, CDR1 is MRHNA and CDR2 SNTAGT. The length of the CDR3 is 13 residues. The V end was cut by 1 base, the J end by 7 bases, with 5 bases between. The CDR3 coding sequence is TGTGCCAGCAGTGACTTGACAAATTCACCCCTCCACTTT. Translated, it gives CASSDLTNSPLHF.

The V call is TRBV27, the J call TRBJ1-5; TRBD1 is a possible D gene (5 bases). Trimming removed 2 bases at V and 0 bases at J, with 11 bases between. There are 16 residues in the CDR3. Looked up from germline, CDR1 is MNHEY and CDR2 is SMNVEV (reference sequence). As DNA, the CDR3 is TGTGCCAGCAGTTTAACCGGGACTCTTAGCAATCAGCCCCAGCATTTT. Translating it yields CASSLTGTLSNQPQHF.

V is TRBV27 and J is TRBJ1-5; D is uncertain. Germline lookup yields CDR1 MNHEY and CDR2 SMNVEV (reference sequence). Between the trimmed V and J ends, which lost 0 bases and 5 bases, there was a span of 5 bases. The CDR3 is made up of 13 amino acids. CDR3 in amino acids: CASSLSGYQPQHF. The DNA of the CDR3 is TGTGCCAGCAGTTTATCCGGGTATCAGCCCCAGCATTTT.